This note documents a single TCR beta chain sequence. The CDR3 is 14 amino acids. The ends were cut back, 2 bases at V and 6 bases at J, with 14 bases in the middle. Germline V gene data show CDR1 as SGHNT and CDR2 as YYREEE (reference sequence). The sample comes from a study of blood T cell repertoires in COVID-19. Overall study: Spain, Italy and the United States supplied samples that represented acute and convalescent COVID-19. Sources were T cells, B-cell-depleted T cells, or PBMCs; the material itself was cDNA or gDNA.

Original data processing: The assay estimated nucleated cells by amplifying reference gene primers. Produced via immunoSEQ multiplex PCR; TCRdb's table is partial and in-frame only. For V, J and clone size, that table is used; D and trimming come from the DNA. The sample records over 120,000 clones, approximately 83% being singletons. This clonotype was obtained from a woman in her fifties or sixties with acute or convalescent COVID-19. Specimen: peripheral blood. The chain uses TRBV5-4 and TRBJ1-2; D gene ambiguous. Written as DNA, the CDR3 is TGTGCCAGCAGCTTTCACGGAGGGTCTAATGGCTACACCTTC. Translated: CASSFHGGSNGYTF. The full variable domain, completed using reference TRBV5-4 and TRBJ1-2, is ETGVTQSPTHLIKTRGQQVTLRCSSQSGHNTVSWYQQALGQGPQFIFQYYREEENGRGNFPPRFSGLQFPNYSSELNVNALELDDSALYLCASSFHGGSNGYTFGSGTRLTVV.